This TCR beta chain was recorded in a study of identical twins. Findings of the study overall: Invariant populations such as MAIT and iNKT cells could partly muddle zero-insertion analyses. The models gave estimates that fell short of the out-of-frame TCR alpha sharing seen in monozygotic twins.

The CDR3 is 15 amino acids. The junction had 12 bases not matched to a gene; V was cut back by 0 bases and J by 8 bases. Germline V CDR1 and CDR2: DFQATT, SNEGSKA (reference sequence). This clonotype has only a few counts. Its antigen is currently unknown. TCRdb fed the 5' RACE reads into MiXCR, producing one record per CDR3 protein. The table has about 200,000 distinct CDR3 sequences, 10% to 13% seen once; the top ten hold approximately 9.1%. The specimen was memory T cells sorted from blood. The chain combines TRBV20-1 with TRBJ1-1, with 7 positions matching TRBD1. The receptor was derived from a man in his forties or fifties in good health. Here the CDR3 DNA reads TGCAGTGCTAGAGACCTAGGGACAGCGGGTCTGGAAGCTTTCTTT. Protein: CSARDLGTAGLEAFF.